Sequencing of this T cell receptor beta chain was carried out in a study of glioma-infiltrating T cells. About the study: Low-grade gliomas were grade II; glioblastomas were grade IV at initial diagnosis.

Using RNA template, CDR3s of TCR alpha and beta were amplified with iRepertoire arm-PCR. Input was about 95-400 ng of tissue mRNA or PBMC total RNA. TCRdb reprocessed the multiplex PCR reads via MiXCR and lists one record per CDR3 protein. The sample shows 300,000 to 400,000 distinct CDR3 sequences, around 45% of them seen only once. Remarks on this clonotype: This may stem from a read error, because a much larger clone lies one nucleotide away.

Trimming shortened V by 5 bases and J by 0 bases, and 8 bases separated the two germline ends. The CDR3 consists of 13 residues. Germline-derived CDR1 and CDR2 are MNHNY and SVGAGI (reference sequence). This TCR was sampled from a human donor with low-grade glioma or glioblastoma, undergoing nonglioma brain surgery, or in good health (not recorded which). The chain recombines TRBV6-6 with TRBJ2-7; D is uncertain. The material sequenced was glioma tissue, nonneoplastic brain tissue, or PBMCs (not recorded which). The DNA of the CDR3 is TGTGCCAGCAGTGGCGACCCCTCCTACGAGCAGTACTTC. This gives the protein CASSGDPSYEQYF.